These 5 T cell receptor beta chains originate from one sample sequenced in a study of beta chain features in type 1 diabetes. Expressed TCRB transcripts were sequenced because the isolated RNA had all been reverse transcribed beforehand. Profiling relied on immunoSEQ multiplex PCR, and the TCRdb table lists in-frame clones only, not all of them. The table has roughly 610,000 clones, roughly 16% seen once. The sample taken for sequencing was naive CD4+ T cells from blood. Source of these receptors: a man in his late teens or twenties in good health.

The rearrangement joins TRBV5-1 to TRBJ1-1; 7 nucleotides line up with TRBD1. This CDR3 is built from 15 residues. Germline V gene lookup returns CDR1 SGHRS and CDR2 YFSETQ. The junction had 16 bases not matched to a gene; V was cut back by 4 bases and J by 10 bases. CDR3 bases: TGCGCCAGCAGCGTCGCGGTAGGGACAGCCCTAGGAGCTTTCTTT. Protein sequence: CASSVAVGTALGAFF.

The rearrangement links TRBV6-5 to TRBJ1-5, with D unresolved. Per germline, CDR1 MNHEY and CDR2 SVGAGI. V dropped 5 bases and J dropped 4 bases, with 6 bases sitting between them. This CDR3 is built from 12 residues. CDR3 residues: CASSERNQPQHF. The CDR3 region has the DNA TGTGCCAGCAGTGAGAGAAATCAGCCCCAGCATTTT.

This clone was seen a handful of times. The chain couples TRBV27 to TRBJ2-5; D gene uncertain. The CDR3 sequence is 12 residues long. Germline CDR1 reads MNHEY; CDR2 reads SMNVEV (reference sequence). V lost 6 bases and J lost 5, with 10 bases in between. The CDR3 here is CASSRSRETQYF. The CDR3 DNA sequence: TGTGCCAGCAGCCGAAGTAGGGAGACCCAGTACTTC.

The chain joins TRBV7-9 to TRBJ2-1; 15 bases align to TRBD2. The ends lost 6 bases at V and 4 bases at J; junction bases unmatched: 13. Germline V gene lookup returns CDR1 SEHNR and CDR2 FQNEAQ (reference sequence). This CDR3 has 19 residues. The DNA of the CDR3 is TGTGCCAGCAGAAAGGGACTAGCGGGGGGATCGAATCGATACAATGAGCAGTTCTTC. This codes for CASRKGLAGGSNRYNEQFF.

This clone occurred a few times. The chain employs TRBV7-9 and TRBJ2-1, with D maybe TRBD1 (5 bases). V was cut by 1 base and J by 15 bases, with 19 bases left in between. The germline gives CDR1 SEHNR, CDR2 FQNEAQ (reference sequence). The CDR3 runs 14 residues. CDR3 DNA sequence: TGTGCCAGCAGCTTAGGTAGGCAGGGAAACCGGCGGTTCTTC. Translated, it gives CASSLGRQGNRRFF.